Below are 8 T cell receptor beta chains sequenced from a single sample in a study of tissue T cells after allogeneic stem cell transplantation. Assay: immunoSEQ multiplex PCR; the TCRdb copy retains only in-frame clones and omits some. In the table there are thousands of clones, 45% to 55% of which are singletons. As to time point: mouse harvest day 7 after allogeneic transplant. Each mouse received 10^7 T-cell-depleted marrow cells plus 10^6 splenic CD5+ T cells by tail vein. The sample consisted of lymph node tissue. These TCRs come from a female BALB/c mouse given C57BL/6 T cells with graft-versus-host disease after an allogeneic hematopoietic cell transplant.

Note on this clone: Gene and germline names: mouse. The CDR3 end falls 1 residue outside the read, so it is completed with the germline J gene. This rearrangement joins TRBV26 to TRBJ2-1; perhaps D is TRBD1 or TRBD2 (5 bases each). This CDR3 comprises 13 residues. With 6 bases removed from V and 1 base from J, the gap between germline ends came to 7 bases. The germline V gene has CDR1 KGHPV and CDR2 FQNQEV (reference sequence). The CDR3 DNA, read in part, is TGTGCCAGCAGCGGGGACAACTATGCTGAGCAGTTC. Its translation: CASSGDNYAEQF. The whole CDR3 region reads CASSGDNYAEQFF.

On this clone: Here the gene names and germline are mouse. Sequencing ends 1 residue short of the CDR3 end; the germline J gene provides the rest. V is TRBV13-2 and J is TRBJ1-5; D is unresolved. CDR1 and CDR2 (germline): NNHNN, SYGAGS (reference sequence). The CDR3 contains 13 residues. With 0 bases removed from V and 5 bases from J, the gap between germline ends came to 6 bases. The CDR3 loop is CASGDVEDQAPLF. CDR3 bases read: TGTGCCAGCGGTGATGTTGAGGACCAGGCTCCGCTT.

Comment on this clone: All gene names here are mouse names. The sequence runs out 1 residue before the end of the CDR3; the remainder is reconstructed from the germline J gene. The chain combines TRBV26 with TRBJ2-2, with no clear D. The CDR3 is made up of 14 amino acids. Germline values: CDR1 KGHPV, CDR2 FQNQEV (reference sequence). V lost 2 bases, J lost 1 base, and 5 bases lay in between. Partial CDR3 DNA: TGTGCCAGCAGTCTGACAGTAAACACCGGGCAGCTCTAC. It is translated as CASSLTVNTGQLY. From start to end, the CDR3 is CASSLTVNTGQLYF.

The table lists this clone with a few counts. Gene names are mouse gene names. The read ends 1 residue before the CDR3 terminus; that terminus is restored from the germline J gene. This chain links TRBV17 with TRBJ2-2, with D possibly matching TRBD2 (7 bases). From germline, CDR1 is MNHDT and CDR2 YYDKIL. This CDR3 comprises 17 residues. V was shortened by 0 bases and J by 0 bases, with 11 bases between the two germline ends. The CDR3 bases that were read are TGTGCTAGCAGTAGAGATGGGGGGCCCTCAAACACCGGGCAGCTCTAC. This sequence encodes CASSRDGGPSNTGQLY. In full, the CDR3 is CASSRDGGPSNTGQLYF.

This clone is termed large. These gene names are mouse names. The read is 1 residue too short to cover the CDR3 end, so that end is filled in from the germline J gene. This sequence joins TRBV14 and TRBJ2-1; D call uncertain. The CDR3 sequence is 12 residues long. Germline CDR1 SGHDT, CDR2 FRDEAV. V dropped 1 base and J dropped 3 bases, with 2 bases sitting between them. The covered CDR3 bases are TGTGCCAGCAGTTTCAGCTATGCTGAGCAGTTC. Its translation is CASSFSYAEQF. From start to end, the CDR3 is CASSFSYAEQFF.

On this clone: Any gene name here is a mouse gene name. The read ends 1 residue early relative to the CDR3; the germline J gene fills the gap. The rearrangement links TRBV26 to TRBJ2-5; D is unclear. V lost 8 bases, J lost 0 bases, and 9 bases lay in between. CDR1 is KGHPV and CDR2 is FQNQEV in the germline V gene (reference sequence). This CDR3 is built from 13 residues. The CDR3 loop reads CASGRQNQDTQYF. The DNA read from the CDR3 is TGTGCCAGCGGCCGACAAAACCAAGACACCCAGTAC.

The sample holds a few counts of this clone. Gene and germline names: mouse. The CDR3 end lies 1 residue beyond the end of the read and is filled in from the germline J gene. V is TRBV16 and J is TRBJ2-7; the D is unclear. V was shortened by 5 bases and J by 0 bases, with 8 bases between the two germline ends. CDR1 and CDR2 from the germline V gene are SGHSA and FRNQAP. The CDR3 spans 13 residues. This CDR3 is CASSLASSYEQYF. CDR3 bases read: TGTGCAAGCAGCCTCGCAAGCTCCTATGAACAGTAC.

This clone was observed a handful of times. The gene names given are mouse names. The CDR3 goes on 1 residue after the read ends, and that part is filled in from the germline J gene. The rearrangement joins TRBV13-1 to TRBJ2-3; unclear D gene. CDR3 length: 12 amino acids. CDR1 NSHNY and CDR2 SYGAGN come from the germline V gene. Trimming pared 4 bases from V and 5 bases from J, leaving 8 bases between. Incomplete CDR3 DNA: TGTGCCAGCAGTCCTCCCAAAGAAACGCTGTAT. It specifies CASSPPKETLY. The CDR3 reads in full as CASSPPKETLYF.